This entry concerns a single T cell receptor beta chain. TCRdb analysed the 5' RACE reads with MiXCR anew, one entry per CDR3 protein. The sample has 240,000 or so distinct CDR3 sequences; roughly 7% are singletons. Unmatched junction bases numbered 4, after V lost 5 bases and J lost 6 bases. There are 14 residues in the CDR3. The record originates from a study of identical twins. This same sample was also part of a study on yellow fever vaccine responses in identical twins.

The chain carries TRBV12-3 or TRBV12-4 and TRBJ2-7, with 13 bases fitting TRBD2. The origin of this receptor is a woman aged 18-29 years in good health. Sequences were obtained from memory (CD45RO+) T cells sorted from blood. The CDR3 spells CASSGGLAGREQYF. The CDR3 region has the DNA TGTGCCAGCAGTGGGGGACTAGCGGGACGCGAGCAGTACTTC.